The rows below give T cell receptor beta chains drawn from one sample of a study of blood T cell repertoires in COVID-19. The data were produced by immunoSEQ multiplex PCR, yet TCRdb's version contains in-frame clones alone and is incomplete. The sample includes about 82,000 clones, approximately 86% of them seen just once. Sequencing was performed on peripheral blood. The receptors derive from an elderly man with active or convalescent COVID-19. The CDR3 runs from the conserved cysteine through the conserved F or W. Fields, in order: D gene, J gene, V gene, clone size, CDR3 DNA, CDR3 protein. D genes are given only for firm matches. Clone size is given for some rows only: seen once, a few or many times, or a class if the clone is expanded.

>.|TRBJ1-6|TRBV6-5|.
TGTGCCAGTAAACGTCCGGATTCACCCCTCCACTTT
CASKRPDSPLHF
>TRBD1|TRBJ2-2|TRBV5-1|.
TGCGCCAGCAGCTCAGGGGGCACCGGGGAGCTGTTTTTT
CASSSGGTGELFF
>.|TRBJ1-5|TRBV11-2|.
TGTGCCAGCAGCCCAGGGATTAGCAATCAGCCCCAGCATTTT
CASSPGISNQPQHF
>.|TRBJ2-5|TRBV7-9|.
TGTGCCAGCAGCTTATCAGGCAGGGTAGAGACCCAGTACTTC
CASSLSGRVETQYF
>.|TRBJ1-2|TRBV14|.
TGTGCCAGCAGCCCAGCAGGCCTCCTACCGACCTATGGCTACACCTTC
CASSPAGLLPTYGYTF
>.|TRBJ1-6|TRBV5-1|.
TGCGCCAGCAGCCCCGAGGGAGTTTCACCCCTCCACTTT
CASSPEGVSPLHF
>TRBD1|TRBJ1-1|TRBV3-1/TRBV3-2|few
TGTGCCAGCAGCCATAGGGACAGGAACACTGAAGCTTTCTTT
CASSHRDRNTEAFF
>.|TRBJ1-6|TRBV14|.
TGTGCCAGCAGCCCCACCGGGACAAAAAATTCACCCCTCCACTTT
CASSPTGTKNSPLHF
>TRBD1|TRBJ1-5|TRBV4-1|.
TGCGCCAGCAGCCAAGAGGGACAGATCAATCAGCCCCAGCATTTT
CASSQEGQINQPQHF
>TRBD1|TRBJ1-5|TRBV19|.
TGTGCCAGTAGTGAAGGACAGGGCTTATGGAATCAGCCCCAGCATTTT
CASSEGQGLWNQPQHF
>TRBD1|TRBJ1-1|TRBV6-5|.
TGTGCCAGCAGTTACTCGACGTACAGGGGGTACACTGAAGCTTTCTTT
CASSYSTYRGYTEAFF
>.|TRBJ1-2|TRBV29-1|.
TGCAGCGTTGAACTATCCTCGGGCTATGGCTACACCTTC
CSVELSSGYGYTF
>.|TRBJ2-5|TRBV15|.
TGTGCCACCAGCAGAGATTTCGGAGGGAGCGTAGAGACCCAGTACTTC
CATSRDFGGSVETQYF
>TRBD1|TRBJ1-2|TRBV18|.
TGTGCCAGCTCACCAGGGACAGCAGGTGGCTACACCTTC
CASSPGTAGGYTF
>TRBD2|TRBJ2-1|TRBV6-5|.
TGTGCCAGCAAACTGGGACTAGCGGGGTACAATGAGCAGTTCTTC
CASKLGLAGYNEQFF
>.|TRBJ2-3|TRBV27|.
TGTGCCAGCAGTCACGGGGAGGCAGATACGCAGTATTTT
CASSHGEADTQYF
>TRBD1|TRBJ2-3|TRBV9|.
TGTGCCAGCAGCGCTAGAGCAGGGACAGTTAGCACAGATACGCAGTATTTT
CASSARAGTVSTDTQYF
>.|TRBJ2-1|TRBV3-1/TRBV3-2|.
TGTGCCAGCGGAAACGGGGTCGGCTACAATGAGCAGTTCTTC
CASGNGVGYNEQFF
>TRBD1|TRBJ1-1|TRBV11-2|once
TGTGCCAGCAGCTTAGTAACAGGGGTACGTGAAGCTTTCTTT
CASSLVTGVREAFF
>.|TRBJ1-3|TRBV9|.
TGTGCCAGCAGCCATACAGGAATCTCTGGAAACACCATATATTTT
CASSHTGISGNTIYF
>.|TRBJ1-2|TRBV5-6|.
TGTGCCAGCAGCCTGGTGGGGCAGGGCGACTTAAGAGGCTACACCTTC
CASSLVGQGDLRGYTF
>TRBD2|TRBJ2-1|TRBV10-2|.
TGCGCCAGCAGGGATTTGTGGGGGGGGTCCTACAATGAGCAGTTCTTC
CASRDLWGGSYNEQFF
>.|TRBJ1-2|TRBV4-2|.
TGTGCCAGCAGCCAAGGTCTTTCAGGGCAGGGGGGCTACACCTTC
CASSQGLSGQGGYTF
>.|TRBJ1-3|TRBV7-9|.
TGTGCCAGCAGCTTAGTCCAGGGGCCTGGAAACACCATATATTTT
CASSLVQGPGNTIYF
>.|TRBJ2-2|TRBV28|.
TGTGCCACACAGGGTGCCGGGGAGCTGTTTTTT
CATQGAGELFF
>.|TRBJ1-2|TRBV7-9|.
TGTGCCAGCAGCTTGGCGGGGGGCTATGGCTACACCTTC
CASSLAGGYGYTF
>.|TRBJ1-5|TRBV18|.
TGTGCCAGCTCACTCGCGGGAGGGGTTGGGCAGCCCCAGCATTTT
CASSLAGGVGQPQHF
>.|TRBJ1-2|TRBV7-2|.
TGTGCCAGCAGCGTAGACCCGGGGTATGGCTACACCTTC
CASSVDPGYGYTF
>TRBD2|TRBJ2-3|TRBV7-3|few
TGTGCCAGCAGCATAGCGGGAGGGCTCCAAGGTACGCAGTATTTT
CASSIAGGLQGTQYF
>TRBD2|TRBJ2-1|TRBV3-1/TRBV3-2|.
TGTGCCAGCAGCCAAGATCTAGCGGAGTACTACAATGAGCAGTTCTTC
CASSQDLAEYYNEQFF
>.|TRBJ2-3|TRBV11-2|.
TGTGCCAGCAGCCCCCATCGCGGCAGGGTGAGGACAAATACGCAGTATTTT
CASSPHRGRVRTNTQYF
>TRBD1|TRBJ1-1|TRBV19|.
TGTGCCAGTAGTATAGGGGGACAGGGCACTGAAGCTTTCTTT
CASSIGGQGTEAFF
>TRBD1|TRBJ1-1|TRBV18|.
TGTGCCAGCTCACTATACGGGACAGGGGGGAACACTGAAGCTTTCTTT
CASSLYGTGGNTEAFF
>.|TRBJ1-5|TRBV28|.
TGTGCCAGCGGGGCCGTAGGGCAGCCCCAGCATTTT
CASGAVGQPQHF
>.|TRBJ2-1|TRBV5-1|.
TGCGCCAGCAGCTTGGACAGGAACAATGAGCAGTTCTTC
CASSLDRNNEQFF
>.|TRBJ2-1|TRBV27|.
TGTGCCAGCAGGGGCCGGGGAAAGGGCAATGAGCAGTTCTTC
CASRGRGKGNEQFF
>.|TRBJ1-5|TRBV5-3|.
TGTGCCAGAAGCTTGTCCAGGGTCTATCAGCCCCAGCATTTT
CARSLSRVYQPQHF
>TRBD2|TRBJ2-1|TRBV7-2|.
TGTGCCAGCAGCGCCCTAGCGGGGCTAGCCTACAATGAGCAGTTCTTC
CASSALAGLAYNEQFF
>.|TRBJ1-5|TRBV2|.
TGTGCCAGCAGTGAATTAGATCAGCCCCAGCATTTT
CASSELDQPQHF
>.|TRBJ2-5|TRBV4-2|.
TGTGCCAGCAGCCAAGATCCGGGGGGCGCAGAGACCCAGTACTTC
CASSQDPGGAETQYF
>.|TRBJ1-5|TRBV15|once
TGTGCCACCAGCAGCAGGGGCCAGCCCCAGCATTTT
CATSSRGQPQHF
>.|TRBJ1-1|TRBV18|.
TGTGCCAGCTCACCACGACCGGGGAACACTGAAGCTTTCTTT
CASSPRPGNTEAFF
>.|TRBJ1-3|TRBV5-1|.
TGCGCCAGCAGCCCGAGACACGGTTCTGGAAACACCATATATTTT
CASSPRHGSGNTIYF
>.|TRBJ1-6|TRBV21-1|.
TGTGCCAGCAGCACCACAGGGCTAGGTTCACCCCTCCACTTT
CASSTTGLGSPLHF
>.|TRBJ1-2|TRBV7-2|.
TGTGCCAGCAGCTCATGGGAGTATGGCTACACCTTC
CASSSWEYGYTF
>.|TRBJ1-5|TRBV25-1|.
TGTGCCAGCAGTGCCAGGGTTTCGAATCAGCCCCAGCATTTT
CASSARVSNQPQHF